This T cell receptor beta chain was retrieved from a study of CD8+CD57+ T cells in acquired aplastic anemia. Study results and caveats: With respect to CD8+ Simpson's diversity, patients and controls did not differ significantly.

CDR3 and TCR beta VDJ profiling relied on genomic DNA as the template. TCRdb processed the reads anew with MiXCR; each CDR3 protein has one entry. Among 160,000 or so distinct CDR3 sequences listed, about 45% were seen once. In this sample, this clonotype turned up a few times. Its antigen is unidentified. Germline CDR1 LGHNA, CDR2 YNFKEQ. The CDR3 is 13 residues long. V trimming: 1 base; J trimming: 12 bases; junction bases outside the gene matches: 7. Sequencing involved patients with CD8+CD57+ cell expansion previously shown by flow cytometry. Each patient gave a blood sample that was collected before any therapy had been received.

Sequenced input: sorted CD4+, CD8+, or CD8+CD57+ T cells (not recorded which) from PBMCs. The TCR sequence derives from a human donor with aplastic anemia. V and J are TRBV4-2 and TRBJ2-7, with 9 positions matching TRBD1. In nucleotides, the CDR3 is TGTGCCAGCAGCCAAGGGCCGGGACAGGGTATGTACTTC. Translating it yields CASSQGPGQGMYF.